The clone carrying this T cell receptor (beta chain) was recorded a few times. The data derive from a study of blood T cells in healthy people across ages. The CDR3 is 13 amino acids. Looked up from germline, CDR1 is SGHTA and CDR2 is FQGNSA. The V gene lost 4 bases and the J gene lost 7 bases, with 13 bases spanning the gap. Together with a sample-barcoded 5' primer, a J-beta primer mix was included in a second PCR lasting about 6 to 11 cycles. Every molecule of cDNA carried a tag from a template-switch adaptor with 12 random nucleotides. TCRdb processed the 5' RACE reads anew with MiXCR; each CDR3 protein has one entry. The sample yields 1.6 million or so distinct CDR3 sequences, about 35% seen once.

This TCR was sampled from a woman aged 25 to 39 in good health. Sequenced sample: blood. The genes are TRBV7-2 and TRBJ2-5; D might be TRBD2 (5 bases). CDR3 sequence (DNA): TGTGCCAGCAGCTCCGGGGTGGGCGGGACCCAGTACTTC. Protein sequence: CASSSGVGGTQYF.